The 21 T cell receptor beta chains listed next were all sequenced from one sample in a study of cytomegalovirus exposure and HLA in healthy donors. Use of 60 Vbeta and 13 Jbeta primers characterized the PCR. The data were produced by immunoSEQ multiplex PCR, yet TCRdb's version contains in-frame clones alone and is incomplete. The sample contains a few hundred thousand clones, around 89% of which appear only once. The sample comprised PBMCs. Receptors were obtained from a woman between 18 and 30 years old in good health and CMV-seronegative.

This clone appeared a single time. This chain connects TRBV2 to TRBJ2-2; TRBD2 matches 15 bases. The V and J ends lost 5 bases and 7 bases, in that order; junction bases with no gene match: 11. The CDR3 sequence is 18 residues long. Germline loops: CDR1 SNHLY, CDR2 FYNNEI. The CDR3 region is CASSYGLAGGPMSGELFF. The CDR3 coding sequence is TGTGCCAGCAGTTACGGACTAGCGGGAGGGCCAATGAGCGGGGAGCTGTTTTTT. The complete variable domain, with remaining parts taken from reference TRBV2 and TRBJ2-2, reads EPEVTQTPSHQVTQMGQEVILRCVPISNHLYFYWYRQILGQKVEFLVSFYNNEISEKSEIFDDQFSVERPDGSNFTLKIRSTKLEDSAMYFCASSYGLAGGPMSGELFFGEGSRLTVL.

The V call is TRBV2, the J call TRBJ2-7; no clear D. The CDR3 runs to 14 residues. The germline CDR1 and CDR2 sequences are SNHLY and FYNNEI. V lost 1 base, J lost 1 base, and 8 bases lay in between. CDR3 loop: CASSEDPRSYEQYF. The CDR3, as DNA: TGTGCCAGCAGTGAAGACCCCAGGTCCTACGAGCAGTACTTC.

This clone was recorded only once. The chain has TRBV6-1 and TRBJ1-1; the D gene is possibly TRBD1 (6 bases). The CDR3 loop spans 14 amino acids. Germline CDR1 and CDR2: MNHNS and SASEGT. V lost 8 bases and J lost 1, with 14 bases in between. In DNA, the CDR3 is TGTGCCAGCCTCAAGGGGGGGGCGAACACTGAAGCTTTCTTT. Translating it yields CASLKGGANTEAFF.

This chain connects TRBV5-4 to TRBJ2-2; D remains ambiguous. The germline gives CDR1 SGHNT, CDR2 YYREEE (reference sequence). The CDR3 extends over 14 amino acids. V dropped 1 base and J dropped 0 bases, with 4 bases sitting between them. The CDR3 reads CASSLRSNTGELFF. CDR3 sequence (DNA): TGTGCCAGCAGCTTGCGGTCGAACACCGGGGAGCTGTTTTTT. Based on the CDR3 plus reference TRBV5-4 and TRBJ2-2, the full variable domain is ETGVTQSPTHLIKTRGQQVTLRCSSQSGHNTVSWYQQALGQGPQFIFQYYREEENGRGNFPPRFSGLQFPNYSSELNVNALELDDSALYLCASSLRSNTGELFFGEGSRLTVL.

This clone was observed a handful of times. The chain employs TRBV30 and TRBJ1-2; 7 nucleotides agree with TRBD1. Germline V gene lookup returns CDR1 GTSNPN and CDR2 SVGIG (reference sequence). This CDR3 contains 13 residues. Trimming cost V 5 bases and J 8 bases; bases outside gene matches: 11. The CDR3 region is CAWGAQGLGGYTF. CDR3 nucleotides: TGTGCCTGGGGGGCACAGGGGTTAGGAGGCTACACCTTC.

This chain joins TRBV5-4 and TRBJ2-3; 9 nucleotides match TRBD2. Germline V lookup: CDR1 SGHNT, CDR2 YYREEE (reference sequence). CDR3 size: 16 residues. Germline trimming cut 0 bases from V and 9 bases from J; bases unmatched to any gene: 11. In nucleotides, the CDR3 is TGTGCCAGCAGCTTGGCCTTCGGCGGGAGGGCCGACACGCAGTATTTT. Its translation: CASSLAFGGRADTQYF.

This clone was found once. The chain recombines TRBV25-1 with TRBJ2-2; 7 bases agree with TRBD2. CDR1 MGHDK and CDR2 SYGVNS come from the germline V gene. The CDR3 extends over 17 amino acids. V lost 2 bases, J lost 3 bases, and 9 bases stayed unmatched. CDR3 region: CASSETGGSGYTGELFF. CDR3 DNA sequence: TGTGCCAGCAGTGAAACGGGAGGTAGCGGTTACACCGGGGAGCTGTTTTTT.

This clone was seen a single time. This rearrangement joins TRBV9 to TRBJ2-6, with D uncertain. This CDR3 contains 13 residues. CDR1 and CDR2 from the germline V gene are SGDLS and YYNGEE. The V end was cut by 4 bases, the J end by 3 bases, with 5 bases between. In DNA form, the CDR3 reads TGTGCCAGCAGCACCAGTGGGGCCAACGTCCTGACTTTC. Its protein is CASSTSGANVLTF.

The J gene is TRBJ2-3, the V gene TRBV19; D gene unclear. V dropped 0 bases and J dropped 0 bases, with 19 bases sitting between them. CDR3 length: 19 residues. Germline V CDR1 and CDR2: LNHDA, SQIVND (reference sequence). CDR3 sequence (DNA): TGTGCCAGTAGTATAGATCTCTATGGTGGCAGGCCTAGCACAGATACGCAGTATTTT. Amino acids: CASSIDLYGGRPSTDTQYF.

The chain couples TRBV11-2 to TRBJ2-1; a weak D match, TRBD1 (5 bases). Germline assignment: CDR1 SGHAT and CDR2 FQNNGV. The CDR3 has 13 amino acids. V lost 6 bases and J 5 bases, leaving 11 bases between the germline ends. CDR3 in amino acids: CASRRTGNNEQFF. CDR3 nucleotides: TGTGCCAGCAGACGTACAGGTAACAATGAGCAGTTCTTC.

This chain connects TRBV19 to TRBJ1-3; TRBD1 might be the D (6 bases). The V and J ends lost 3 bases and 0 bases respectively, with 18 bases between them. This CDR3 is built from 18 residues. Germline values: CDR1 LNHDA, CDR2 SQIVND (reference sequence). The DNA of the CDR3 is TGTGCCAGTAGTATGGCCCCCAGGGGAGGGAGCTCTGGAAACACCATATATTTT. It encodes CASSMAPRGGSSGNTIYF.

This chain uses TRBV27 with TRBJ2-7, with a possible D match to TRBD2 (6 bases). Germline-derived CDR1 and CDR2 are MNHEY and SMNVEV (reference sequence). This CDR3 is built from 14 residues. V was cut by 7 bases and J by 2 bases, with 15 bases left in between. CDR3 sequence: CASTGFAGPYEQYF. DNA for the CDR3: TGTGCCAGCACCGGCTTTGCGGGACCCTACGAGCAGTACTTC.

The chain employs TRBV6-5 and TRBJ1-2, with D maybe TRBD1 (6 bases). This CDR3 comprises 15 residues. Germline CDR1 is MNHEY and CDR2 is SVGAGI. V was trimmed by 4 bases and J by 8 bases, leaving 20 bases between them. The CDR3 DNA follows: TGTGCCAGCAGTTTAGGTGGCAGGGGCGTCTCCGGCTACACCTTC. This codes for CASSLGGRGVSGYTF.

The chain uses TRBV18 and TRBJ2-7; TRBD1 is a possible D gene (6 bases). The V gene lost 10 bases and the J gene lost 10 bases, with 23 bases spanning the gap. The CDR3 runs 13 residues. Per the germline V gene, CDR1 is KGHSH and CDR2 is LQKENI. CDR3 protein: CATETPDRMEQYF. The CDR3 bases are TGTGCCACTGAAACCCCGGACAGAATGGAACAGTACTTC.

The chain carries TRBV7-3 and TRBJ2-7, with 7 nucleotides matching TRBD2. The CDR3 is 15 residues long. V was pared by 3 bases and J by 0 bases, with 5 bases of the junction left unmatched. Germline V gene lookup returns CDR1 SGHTA and CDR2 FQGTGA. This CDR3 is CASSFSGGGSYEQYF. Written as DNA, the CDR3 is TGTGCCAGCAGCTTTTCGGGAGGCGGCTCCTACGAGCAGTACTTC.

The gene calls are TRBV10-1 and TRBJ2-1; 8 bases map to TRBD2. Germline trimming cut 3 bases from V and 5 bases from J; bases unmatched to any gene: 6. The length of the CDR3 is 15 residues. Germline V gives CDR1 WNHNN, CDR2 SYGVQD (reference sequence). CDR3 protein: CASSDAPGLDNEQFF. CDR3 DNA sequence: TGCGCCAGCAGTGACGCTCCGGGACTAGACAATGAGCAGTTCTTC.

The V and J genes are TRBV2 and TRBJ1-2; 8 nucleotides align to TRBD1. CDR1 and CDR2 (germline): SNHLY, FYNNEI. V shed 6 bases, J shed 2 bases, and the junction held 11 bases outside the gene matches. This CDR3 has 16 amino acids. The CDR3 DNA follows: TGTGCCAGCAGATTTTTAGTGGACAGGGACAACTATGGCTACACCTTC. Translating it yields CASRFLVDRDNYGYTF.

The chain joins TRBV2 to TRBJ1-4; D remains unclear. The CDR3 totals 12 residues. Per germline, CDR1 SNHLY and CDR2 FYNNEI. V lost 8 bases, J lost 7 bases, and 11 bases lay in between. The CDR3 region has the DNA TGTGCCAGCCGCGGCCTTGGTGAAAAACTGTTTTTT. Protein product: CASRGLGEKLFF.

This clone was seen a handful of times. The chain recombines TRBV27 with TRBJ1-6, with unresolved D. There are 14 residues in the CDR3. Trimming pared 8 bases from V and 3 bases from J, leaving 11 bases between. Germline assignment: CDR1 MNHEY and CDR2 SMNVEV (reference sequence). The CDR3 is CASGTDRYNSPLHF. CDR3 sequence (DNA): TGTGCCAGCGGCACAGACCGCTATAATTCACCCCTCCACTTT.

J is TRBJ1-2 and V is TRBV6-1; 7 nucleotides match TRBD1. The ends lost 7 bases at V and 4 bases at J; junction bases unmatched: 6. This CDR3 spans 13 amino acids. CDR1 is MNHNS and CDR2 is SASEGT in the germline V gene. CDR3 nucleotide sequence: TGTGCCAGCAAAGGGGACAGTGGCTATGGCTACACCTTC. Protein product: CASKGDSGYGYTF.

The chain couples TRBV9 to TRBJ1-2, with D possibly TRBD1 on 6 matching bases. This CDR3 contains 18 residues. V was cut by 3 bases and J by 1 base, with 22 bases left in between. Germline-derived CDR1 and CDR2 are SGDLS and YYNGEE. In DNA, the CDR3 is TGTGCCAGCAGCGAAACCCTTCGACCCGACAGGAGTAACTATGGCTACACCTTC. Translation: CASSETLRPDRSNYGYTF.